These 17 T cell receptor beta chains came from one sample sequenced in a study of blood T cell repertoires in COVID-19. The data were produced by immunoSEQ multiplex PCR, yet TCRdb's version contains in-frame clones alone and is incomplete. The data hold fewer than 300,000 clones, with 85% to 90% observed a single time. Sequencing was performed on peripheral blood. The receptors stem from a woman aged 40 to 49 who had recovered from COVID-19.

The chain combines TRBV5-1 with TRBJ1-1; D perhaps matches TRBD1 (6 bases). Trimming pared 0 bases from V and 6 bases from J, leaving 15 bases between. The CDR3 has 15 residues. Germline CDR1 reads SGHRS; CDR2 reads YFSETQ. CDR3 DNA: TGCGCCAGCAGCTTGGAAGGGGGAAGGGTCGCTGAAGCTTTCTTT. Its protein is CASSLEGGRVAEAFF.

CDR3 bases: TGTGCCAGCAGCTTAGTTTTGGGACTAGCGGGAGTTAGCGGAGGTACGCAGTATTTT. Translating it yields CASSLVLGLAGVSGGTQYF. The rearrangement links TRBV7-9 to TRBJ2-3, with 14 bases that match TRBD2. Germline V gene lookup returns CDR1 SEHNR and CDR2 FQNEAQ (reference sequence). Losses at the gene ends were 1 base for V and 8 bases for J; bases not matched to a gene: 14. The CDR3 loop spans 19 amino acids.

This clone was counted only a few times. The chain combines TRBV7-2 with TRBJ1-6; 10 bases align to TRBD1. V gave up 5 bases and J gave up 5 bases; unmatched junction bases: 6. The CDR3 has 16 residues. Germline V lookup: CDR1 SGHTA, CDR2 FQGNSA. CDR3 DNA sequence: TGTGCCAGCAGCCCCCGGACAGGGGGGAATAATTCACCCCTCCACTTT. Translation: CASSPRTGGNNSPLHF.

This rearrangement joins TRBV4-2 to TRBJ2-1; perhaps TRBD2 as D (5 bases). Germline lookup yields CDR1 LGHNA and CDR2 YNFKEQ. Between the trimmed V and J ends, which lost 4 bases and 6 bases, there was a span of 13 bases. The CDR3 covers 14 residues. The CDR3, as DNA: TGTGCCAGCAGCCGAAAAGTAGAGGGCAATGAGCAGTTCTTC. Residues: CASSRKVEGNEQFF.

The sample holds a few counts of this clone. The chain employs TRBV6-5 and TRBJ1-3; D not certain. From germline, CDR1 is MNHEY and CDR2 SVGAGI. The CDR3 is 12 residues long. The germline V and J ends were trimmed by 2 bases and 4 bases, with 3 bases remaining between them. The CDR3 nucleotides read TGTGCCAGCAGTTACCCGGGAAACACCATATATTTT. Translated, it gives CASSYPGNTIYF.

This clone was observed a few times. V and J are TRBV19 and TRBJ1-5, with a tentative D call TRBD1 (6 bases). The germline V gene has CDR1 LNHDA and CDR2 SQIVND (reference sequence). The CDR3 has 15 residues. Trimming took 4 bases from V and 4 from J, leaving 14 bases between them. The CDR3 sequence: CASSTQPGQNQPQHF. The CDR3 nucleotides read TGTGCCAGTAGTACCCAACCGGGACAAAATCAGCCCCAGCATTTT.

The CDR3 region is CATLGDRRADEQFF. The CDR3 region has the DNA TGTGCCACCCTCGGGGACAGGCGGGCAGATGAGCAGTTCTTC. The chain joins TRBV28 to TRBJ2-1; TRBD1 matches 8 bases. After removal of 10 bases from V and 8 bases from J, the junction contained 13 bases not matched to a gene. This CDR3 has 14 residues. Germline V CDR1 and CDR2: MDHEN, SYDVKM.

The chain carries TRBV7-8 and TRBJ2-3, with D tentatively TRBD2 (6 bases). V lost 7 bases and J 2 bases, leaving 10 bases between the germline ends. The CDR3 length is 13 residues. Germline V lookup: CDR1 SGHVS, CDR2 FQNEAQ. The CDR3 protein is CASMRGFTDTQYF. In nucleotides, the CDR3 is TGTGCCAGCATGCGGGGTTTCACAGATACGCAGTATTTT.

V is TRBV27 and J is TRBJ2-1; D is uncertain. Germline CDR1 is MNHEY and CDR2 is SMNVEV (reference sequence). V was pared by 5 bases and J by 9 bases, with 8 bases between. The CDR3 has 11 residues. The CDR3 loop is CASSLGPEQFF. CDR3 nucleotide sequence: TGTGCCAGCAGTCTAGGTCCTGAGCAGTTCTTC.

The CDR3 DNA sequence: TGTGCCAGCAGCATACACCAAGGGGGTCAGCCCCAGCATTTT. This gives the protein CASSIHQGGQPQHF. The rearrangement links TRBV6-5 to TRBJ1-5; tentatively, D is TRBD1 (6 bases). The CDR3 consists of 14 residues. The germline gives CDR1 MNHEY, CDR2 SVGAGI. V dropped 6 bases and J dropped 6 bases, with 15 bases sitting between them.

This clone occurred once. The V and J genes are TRBV15 and TRBJ1-1; no reliable D call. V lost 1 base and J lost 0, with 6 bases in between. This CDR3 is built from 14 residues. Germline CDR1 reads LNHNV; CDR2 reads YYDKDF (reference sequence). The CDR3 reads CATSRGEVNTEAFF. The CDR3 DNA is TGTGCCACCAGCAGAGGGGAGGTGAACACTGAAGCTTTCTTT.

The gene calls are TRBV7-2 and TRBJ2-3; a possible D gene is TRBD2 (5 bases). In germline, CDR1 is SGHTA, CDR2 FQGNSA. The CDR3 totals 16 residues. V lost 2 bases to trimming and J lost 1 base, with 13 bases between them. The CDR3 sequence is CASSLLSGTGTDTQYF. In DNA, the CDR3 is TGTGCCAGCAGCTTACTCAGCGGAACCGGCACAGATACGCAGTATTTT.

The chain employs TRBV30 and TRBJ2-7; TRBD1 agrees at 12 bases. Trimming removed 5 bases from V and 2 bases from J; junction bases left unmatched: 1. The CDR3 contains 13 residues. The germline gives CDR1 GTSNPN, CDR2 SVGIG (reference sequence). Written as DNA, the CDR3 is TGTGCCTGGGGGACAGGGGGCCCCTACGAGCAGTACTTC. Residues: CAWGTGGPYEQYF.

The rearrangement uses TRBV5-1 and TRBJ2-7; D uncertain. CDR3 length equals 16 residues. The germline V gene encodes CDR1 SGHRS and CDR2 YFSETQ. V dropped 0 bases and J dropped 3 bases, with 16 bases sitting between them. The CDR3 coding sequence is TGCGCCAGCAGCTTGGCTGGCAGGCCCCTCAACTACGAGCAGTACTTC. Amino acid sequence: CASSLAGRPLNYEQYF.

The chain has TRBV29-1 and TRBJ1-3; 11 bases map to TRBD1. J gave up 4 bases and V 6 bases, and 5 bases lay outside the gene matches. Germline CDR1 SQVTM, CDR2 ANQGSEA. This CDR3 has 14 amino acids. CDR3: CSVADRGLGNTIYF. For the CDR3, the DNA is TGCAGCGTGGCGGACAGGGGGCTCGGAAACACCATATATTTT.

The gene calls are TRBV27 and TRBJ1-2, with 7 bases matching TRBD1. V shed 7 bases and J 2 bases; nucleotides not matched to a gene: 7. Germline assignment: CDR1 MNHEY and CDR2 SMNVEV (reference sequence). The CDR3 has 14 residues. The CDR3 loop is CASKPRGPNYGYTF. The DNA for the CDR3 is TGTGCCAGCAAACCAAGGGGGCCAAACTATGGCTACACCTTC.

This sequence joins TRBV5-5 and TRBJ1-5, with D possibly being TRBD1 (5 bases). Trimming stripped 1 base from V and 4 bases from J, with 18 bases between. In germline, CDR1 is SGHKS, CDR2 YYEKEE (reference sequence). The CDR3 covers 17 residues. The CDR3 region is CASSLTLRAGGNQPQHF. CDR3 bases: TGTGCCAGCAGCTTGACCCTCCGGGCCGGGGGGAATCAGCCCCAGCATTTT.